This paragraph covers one TCR beta chain sequence. Its antigen is unknown. The sample comes from a study of OX40 agonist ivuxolimab in advanced cancers. Overall study context: Under the entry rules, prior anti-PD-1, anti-PD-L1 or anti-CTLA-4 therapy was allowed, and more than 35% had some. Study conclusions and caveats: Relative to CD4+ cells, CD8+ T cells on average had more expanded clones.

On cycle 4 day 1 and cycle 7 day 1, as well as at baseline, blood was sampled. Germline values: CDR1 SGHTA, CDR2 FQGTGA. The CDR3 is 16 amino acids. The ends were cut back, 3 bases at V and 3 bases at J, with 17 bases in the middle. Using immunoSEQ multiplex PCR, the repertoire was profiled, and TCRdb retains in-frame clones only, with some absent. The top ten clones hold roughly 3.1% of a sample with some 75,000 clones, roughly 85% of them seen once. This TCR derives from an adult with an advanced solid tumor such as melanoma, head and neck, liver or kidney cancer. The sequences come from CD4+ or CD8+ T cells sorted from blood, collected in a trial of the OX40 agonist ivuxolimab. This sequence joins TRBV7-3 and TRBJ1-2, with D perhaps matching TRBD1 (5 bases). For the CDR3, the DNA is TGTGCCAGCAGCTTGACTCCAGGCAGGGCGGACTATGGCTACACCTTC. Residues: CASSLTPGRADYGYTF.